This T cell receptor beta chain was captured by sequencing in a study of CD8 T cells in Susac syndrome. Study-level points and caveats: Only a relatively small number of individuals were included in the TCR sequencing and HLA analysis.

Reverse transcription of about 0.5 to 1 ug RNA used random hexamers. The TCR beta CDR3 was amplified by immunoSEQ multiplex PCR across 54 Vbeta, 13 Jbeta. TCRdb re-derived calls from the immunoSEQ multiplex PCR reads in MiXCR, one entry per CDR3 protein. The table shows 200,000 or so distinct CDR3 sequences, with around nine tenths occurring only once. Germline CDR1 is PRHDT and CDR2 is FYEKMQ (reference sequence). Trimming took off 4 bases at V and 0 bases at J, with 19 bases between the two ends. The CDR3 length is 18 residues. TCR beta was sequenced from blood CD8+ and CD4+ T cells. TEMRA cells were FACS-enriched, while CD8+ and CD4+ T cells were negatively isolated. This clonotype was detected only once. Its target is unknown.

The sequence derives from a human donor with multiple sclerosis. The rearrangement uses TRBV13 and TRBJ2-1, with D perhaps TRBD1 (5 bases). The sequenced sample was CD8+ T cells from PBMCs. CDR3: CASSSPRGSSSSYNEQFF. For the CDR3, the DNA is TGTGCCAGCAGCTCCCCTAGGGGCAGCTCGAGCTCCTACAATGAGCAGTTCTTC.